This is a list of T cell receptor beta chains from one sample in a study of CD8 T cells in ankylosing spondylitis. TCRdb reanalysed the 5' RACE reads using MiXCR and keeps one entry per CDR3 protein. The sample has a few hundred thousand distinct CDR3 sequences, over 9.5% seen once. The specimen sequenced was blood, either unsorted or a sorted T cell fraction (not recorded which). These receptors were collected from a male donor with ankylosing spondylitis. Both conserved end residues are part of each CDR3. The D gene is left open where the match is weak. Rows may omit the clone size; those that give it use once, few, many or a size class.

J: TRBJ2-1; D: TRBD2; V: TRBV18; size: few; CDR3: CASSPAGTSGRTEQFF; DNA: TGTGCCAGCTCGCCGGCCGGGACTAGCGGGAGAACTGAGCAGTTCTTC
J: TRBJ2-2; D: .; V: TRBV4-2; size: .; CDR3: CASSRPRGSGELFF; DNA: TGTGCCAGCAGCCGGCCCAGAGGGTCCGGGGAGCTGTTTTTT
J: TRBJ1-5; D: TRBD1; V: TRBV7-8; size: few; CDR3: CASSLVAGGSRQPQHF; DNA: TGTGCCAGCAGCTTAGTTGCAGGGGGCTCTCGGCAGCCCCAGCATTTT
J: TRBJ1-2; D: TRBD1; V: TRBV14; size: few; CDR3: CASSRERTGGGGYTF; DNA: TGTGCCAGCAGCCGAGAACGGACAGGGGGCGGTGGCTACACCTTC
J: TRBJ2-4; D: TRBD2; V: TRBV19; size: .; CDR3: CASSIAGLAGKNIQYF; DNA: TGTGCCAGTAGTATAGCGGGACTAGCGGGGAAAAACATTCAGTACTTC
J: TRBJ2-1; D: .; V: TRBV10-3; size: many; CDR3: CAISESNGGSYNEQFF; DNA: TGTGCCATCAGTGAGTCGAACGGAGGCTCCTACAATGAGCAGTTCTTC
J: TRBJ1-2; D: .; V: TRBV12-3/TRBV12-4; size: .; CDR3: CASSFSRNNYGYTF; DNA: TGTGCCAGCAGTTTCAGTAGGAACAACTATGGCTACACCTTC
J: TRBJ1-1; D: .; V: TRBV18; size: .; CDR3: CASSPPLPPGTAFF; DNA: TGTGCCAGCTCACCACCGTTGCCACCGGGGACAGCTTTCTTT
J: TRBJ2-6; D: .; V: TRBV11-2; size: .; CDR3: CASSLVIGSSGANVLTF; DNA: TGTGCCAGCAGCTTAGTGATAGGGTCCTCTGGGGCCAACGTCCTGACTTTC
J: TRBJ1-4; D: .; V: TRBV10-3; size: .; CDR3: CAISELLQRAGRPNEKLFF; DNA: TGTGCCATCAGTGAGCTCCTTCAGAGGGCGGGTAGACCTAATGAAAAACTGTTTTTT
J: TRBJ1-1; D: .; V: TRBV6-1; size: .; CDR3: CASSEWSRLNTEAFF; DNA: TGTGCCAGCAGTGAATGGTCCCGCTTGAACACTGAAGCTTTCTTT
J: TRBJ1-3; D: TRBD1; V: TRBV11-2; size: .; CDR3: CASSSLQGVSGNTIYF; DNA: TGTGCCAGCAGCTCCCTACAGGGGGTCTCTGGAAACACCATATATTTT
J: TRBJ2-1; D: TRBD2; V: TRBV20-1; size: few; CDR3: CSADKTSGSDWEQFF; DNA: TGCAGTGCCGACAAGACTAGCGGGAGTGATTGGGAGCAGTTCTTC
J: TRBJ1-5; D: .; V: TRBV12-3/TRBV12-4; size: .; CDR3: CASSLLIGEGNQPQHF; DNA: TGTGCCAGCAGTTTACTGATCGGGGAGGGCAATCAGCCCCAGCATTTT
J: TRBJ2-3; D: .; V: TRBV21-1; size: many; CDR3: CASSKGPESTDTQYF; DNA: TGTGCCAGCAGCAAAGGACCGGAGAGCACAGATACGCAGTATTTT
J: TRBJ2-2; D: TRBD1; V: TRBV10-3; size: .; CDR3: CAISENERKGQGDTGELFF; DNA: TGTGCCATCAGTGAGAACGAGAGGAAGGGACAGGGGGACACCGGGGAGCTGTTTTTT
J: TRBJ2-1; D: .; V: TRBV20-1; size: few; CDR3: CSARDLVGSSYNEQFF; DNA: TGCAGTGCTAGAGATTTAGTGGGCAGCTCCTACAATGAGCAGTTCTTC
J: TRBJ1-5; D: .; V: TRBV15; size: many; CDR3: CATSGERGNQPQHF; DNA: TGTGCCACCAGCGGGGAAAGGGGCAATCAGCCCCAGCATTTT
J: TRBJ2-5; D: .; V: TRBV21-1; size: few; CDR3: CASSRTSGRTPKTQYF; DNA: TGTGCCAGCAGCCGTACTAGCGGGAGGACCCCAAAGACCCAGTACTTC
J: TRBJ1-1; D: .; V: TRBV18; size: .; CDR3: CASSPDPTAEAFF; DNA: TGTGCCAGCTCTCCAGACCCGACGGCTGAAGCTTTCTTT
J: TRBJ2-7; D: TRBD2; V: TRBV20-1; size: .; CDR3: CSARDSGTSGRGVSYEQYF; DNA: TGCAGTGCTAGAGATTCTGGGACTAGCGGGAGGGGGGTGTCCTACGAGCAGTACTTC
J: TRBJ1-1; D: .; V: TRBV7-9; size: few; CDR3: CASSSRRGNTEAFF; DNA: TGTGCCAGCAGCTCGCGGAGGGGGAACACTGAAGCTTTCTTT
J: TRBJ2-4; D: .; V: TRBV10-3; size: few; CDR3: CAISESGGTQNIQYF; DNA: TGTGCCATCAGTGAGTCGGGCGGGACCCAAAACATTCAGTACTTC
J: TRBJ1-1; D: TRBD1; V: TRBV24-1; size: few; CDR3: CATSGDSSEAFF; DNA: TGTGCCACCAGTGGGGACAGTAGTGAAGCTTTCTTT
J: TRBJ2-3; D: TRBD2; V: TRBV7-9; size: few; CDR3: CASSQTSGRDTQYF; DNA: TGTGCCAGCAGCCAAACTAGCGGCAGGGATACGCAGTATTTT
J: TRBJ2-2; D: .; V: TRBV20-1; size: few; CDR3: CSARTGELTGELFF; DNA: TGCAGTGCCAGGACGGGGGAACTCACCGGGGAGCTGTTTTTT
J: TRBJ2-3; D: TRBD1; V: TRBV5-1; size: many; CDR3: CASSPRAGGGTDTQYF; DNA: TGCGCCAGCAGCCCCCGTGCAGGGGGCGGCACAGATACGCAGTATTTT
J: TRBJ1-2; D: .; V: TRBV4-2; size: .; CDR3: CASSQEGGSNYGYTF; DNA: TGTGCCAGCAGCCAAGAAGGGGGTAGTAACTATGGCTACACCTTC
J: TRBJ2-5; D: TRBD2; V: TRBV20-1; size: .; CDR3: CSARPAGVFGETQYF; DNA: TGCAGTGCTCGACCAGCGGGAGTTTTCGGAGAGACCCAGTACTTC
J: TRBJ1-4; D: .; V: TRBV20-1; size: .; CDR3: CSARGGEFREKLFF; DNA: TGCAGTGCTAGAGGAGGGGAGTTCAGGGAAAAACTGTTTTTT
J: TRBJ1-2; D: .; V: TRBV29-1; size: few; CDR3: CSVERGRVGYTF; DNA: TGCAGCGTTGAGAGGGGCAGGGTGGGCTACACCTTC
J: TRBJ2-7; D: .; V: TRBV7-6; size: .; CDR3: CASSRGTVYEQYF; DNA: TGTGCCAGCAGCCGAGGGACTGTCTACGAGCAGTACTTC
J: TRBJ2-1; D: .; V: TRBV7-9; size: .; CDR3: CASSSAFGNEQFF; DNA: TGTGCCAGCAGCTCGGCCTTTGGAAATGAGCAGTTCTTC
J: TRBJ2-1; D: TRBD2; V: TRBV9; size: .; CDR3: CASSVSGLAGGSEQFF; DNA: TGTGCCAGCAGCGTCTCCGGACTAGCGGGAGGGAGTGAGCAGTTCTTC
J: TRBJ2-5; D: .; V: TRBV24-1; size: few; CDR3: CATSDLRQETQYF; DNA: TGTGCCACCAGTGATTTGCGGCAAGAGACCCAGTACTTC
J: TRBJ2-1; D: .; V: TRBV5-1; size: .; CDR3: CASSLAPPRNEQFF; DNA: TGCGCCAGCAGCTTGGCCCCTCCCCGCAATGAGCAGTTCTTC
J: TRBJ1-4; D: .; V: TRBV20-1; size: few; CDR3: CSAVGPPDNEKLFF; DNA: TGCAGTGCTGTCGGACCGCCGGATAATGAAAAACTGTTTTTT
J: TRBJ2-1; D: .; V: TRBV6-1; size: few; CDR3: CASKLSRVEIYNEQFF; DNA: TGTGCCAGCAAACTATCTAGGGTGGAAATCTACAATGAGCAGTTCTTC
J: TRBJ1-2; D: .; V: TRBV2; size: .; CDR3: CASRGPGTGYGYTF; DNA: TGTGCCAGCAGGGGACCCGGGACGGGCTATGGCTACACCTTC
J: TRBJ1-3; D: .; V: TRBV12-3/TRBV12-4; size: many; CDR3: CASSFGLSGNTIYF; DNA: TGTGCCAGCAGTTTCGGGCTCTCTGGAAACACCATATATTTT
J: TRBJ2-3; D: .; V: TRBV3-1; size: many; CDR3: CASSGGTLQDTQYF; DNA: TGTGCCAGCAGCGGCGGTACACTGCAGGATACGCAGTATTTT
J: TRBJ2-7; D: .; V: TRBV19; size: .; CDR3: CASSIDLWNEQYF; DNA: TGTGCCAGTAGTATAGATCTATGGAACGAGCAGTACTTC
J: TRBJ2-7; D: .; V: TRBV7-9; size: .; CDR3: CASSDGQQINYEQYF; DNA: TGTGCCAGCAGCGACGGACAGCAGATAAACTACGAGCAGTACTTC
J: TRBJ1-2; D: .; V: TRBV5-5; size: many; CDR3: CASSLEIRDYGYTF; DNA: TGTGCCAGCAGCTTGGAGATTCGAGACTATGGCTACACCTTC
J: TRBJ1-2; D: .; V: TRBV10-3; size: .; CDR3: CAISDPGPYGYTF; DNA: TGTGCCATCAGTGACCCAGGGCCCTATGGCTACACCTTC
J: TRBJ2-5; D: .; V: TRBV2; size: few; CDR3: CASSDRKYQETQYF; DNA: TGTGCCAGCAGTGACCGCAAGTACCAAGAGACCCAGTACTTC
J: TRBJ2-5; D: TRBD2; V: TRBV29-1; size: few; CDR3: CSVLAAQETQYF; DNA: TGCAGCGTACTAGCGGCCCAAGAGACCCAGTACTTC
J: TRBJ1-1; D: .; V: TRBV30; size: few; CDR3: CAWSKGGNADTEAFF; DNA: TGTGCCTGGTCCAAGGGGGGGAATGCGGACACTGAAGCTTTCTTT
J: TRBJ1-1; D: .; V: TRBV12-3/TRBV12-4; size: many; CDR3: CASSSGDGRNTEAFF; DNA: TGTGCCAGCAGTTCGGGCGACGGACGGAACACTGAAGCTTTCTTT
J: TRBJ2-7; D: .; V: TRBV3-1; size: few; CDR3: CASSQTPRHYEQYF; DNA: TGTGCCAGCAGCCAGACCCCCAGACACTACGAGCAGTACTTC
J: TRBJ2-3; D: TRBD1; V: TRBV12-3/TRBV12-4; size: few; CDR3: CASRPNRGGTDTQYF; DNA: TGTGCCAGCAGACCGAACAGGGGGGGCACAGATACGCAGTATTTT
J: TRBJ1-5; D: TRBD1; V: TRBV5-5; size: many; CDR3: CASSPDGTGHQPQHF; DNA: TGTGCCAGCAGCCCAGACGGGACAGGGCATCAGCCCCAGCATTTT